This T cell receptor beta chain was captured in a study of shared clonotypes between healthy human individuals. The germline V and J ends were trimmed by 1 base and 1 base, with 10 bases remaining between them. CDR1 and CDR2 (germline): SEHNR, FQNEAQ (reference sequence). The CDR3 covers 16 residues. Each sorted subset replicate got 200 ng genomic DNA, roughly 27,000 genomes. Assay: immunoSEQ multiplex PCR; the TCRdb copy retains only in-frame clones and omits some. The repertoire holds about 2.4 million clones, with around nine tenths as singletons. As to this clone: Its antigen is currently unknown.

Study-level findings and limits: Shared clonotypes across all four donors exceeded non-shared ones in generation probability.

Sample: naive CD4+ T cells sorted from blood. Indicated subset: CD45RA+ positively selected. This rearrangement joins TRBV7-9 to TRBJ1-4, with a possible D match to TRBD1 (6 bases). The receptor was derived from a man aged 18 to 29 in good health. The CDR3 loop is CASSLGDTITNEKLFF. CDR3 in DNA: TGTGCCAGCAGCTTAGGGGACACAATAACTAATGAAAAACTGTTTTTT.